This passage covers 14 T cell receptor beta chains from one sample sequenced in a study of siplizumab effects on memory and regulatory T cells. The repertoire was sequenced with immunoSEQ multiplex PCR; TCRdb's copy has only in-frame clones and lacks some. Of about 50,000 clones listed, about 94% were seen once; the top ten hold approximately 17%. The specimen was CD8+ T cells sorted from blood. The receptors derive from a human donor in good health.

DNA of the CDR3: TGTGCCAGCAGTTGTTGTCGACCCGGGGAGCTGTTTTTT. Its translation: CASSCCRPGELFF. V gene TRBV28 combines with J gene TRBJ2-2; no clear D gene. Germline values: CDR1 MDHEN, CDR2 SYDVKM. The CDR3 has 13 residues. Trimming took 4 bases from V and 6 from J, leaving 9 bases between them.

CDR3 residues: CASSAYGQVVVEQFF. CDR3 sequence (DNA): TGTGCCAGCAGCGCCTACGGACAGGTAGTAGTTGAGCAGTTCTTC. The chain is built from TRBV9 and TRBJ2-1, with 7 bases lining up with TRBD1. CDR1 and CDR2 (germline): SGDLS, YYNGEE. There are 15 residues in the CDR3. V lost 3 bases and J lost 9; bases outside the gene matches: 12.

This clone was seen once. V usage is TRBV27 and J usage is TRBJ1-2; D uncertain. The ends were cut back, 3 bases at V and 5 bases at J, with 10 bases in the middle. The CDR3 consists of 13 residues. Germline-derived CDR1 and CDR2 are MNHEY and SMNVEV (reference sequence). Written as DNA, the CDR3 is TGTGCCAGCAGTTTCGGGCTTAAATATGGCTACACCTTC. Translation gives CASSFGLKYGYTF.

The chain recombines TRBV6-6 with TRBJ2-3; D gene ambiguous. The CDR3 totals 12 residues. Germline V lookup: CDR1 MNHNY, CDR2 SVGAGI (reference sequence). Deletions cut 6 bases from V and 4 bases from J, with 8 bases between. The CDR3 protein is CASSRGSDTQYF. In DNA, the CDR3 is TGTGCCAGCAGCCGCGGATCAGATACGCAGTATTTT.

The chain uses TRBV4-1 and TRBJ2-3, with D possibly matching TRBD2 (5 bases). The germline V gene has CDR1 MGHRA and CDR2 YSYEKL. The V and J ends lost 2 bases and 7 bases respectively, with 16 bases between them. The length of the CDR3 is 15 residues. The CDR3 protein is CASSQLAQPFHTQYF. Here the CDR3 DNA reads TGCGCCAGCAGCCAACTAGCTCAGCCGTTTCATACGCAGTATTTT.

This clone was counted only a few times. The J gene is TRBJ1-1, the V gene TRBV9, with D unresolved. From germline, CDR1 is SGDLS and CDR2 YYNGEE. Trimming shortened V by 0 bases and J by 3 bases, and 9 bases separated the two germline ends. The length of the CDR3 is 14 residues. CDR3 residues: CASSVDLSDTEAFF. The CDR3 bases are TGTGCCAGCAGCGTAGATCTTAGTGACACTGAAGCTTTCTTT. Together with reference TRBV9 and TRBJ1-1, the CDR3 gives the full variable domain: DSGVTQTPKHLITATGQRVTLRCSPRSGDLSVYWYQQSLDQGLQFLIQYYNGEERAKGNILERFSAQQFPDLHSELNLSSLELGDSALYFCASSVDLSDTEAFFGQGTRLTVV.

The chain combines TRBV15 with TRBJ2-2; no clear D. CDR3 length: 13 residues. V was trimmed by 1 base and J by 6 bases, leaving 6 bases between them. Germline lookup yields CDR1 LNHNV and CDR2 YYDKDF (reference sequence). The CDR3 spells CATSRVGSGELFF. The CDR3 nucleotides read TGTGCCACCAGCAGAGTTGGTTCCGGGGAGCTGTTTTTT.

This chain connects TRBV5-1 to TRBJ1-5; D is ambiguous. Deletions cut 4 bases from V and 0 bases from J, with 11 bases between. Germline V lookup: CDR1 SGHRS, CDR2 YFSETQ. CDR3 length: 15 amino acids. CDR3 nucleotides: TGCGCCAGCAGCCTAAGACACTCTAGCAATCAGCCCCAGCATTTT. Residues: CASSLRHSSNQPQHF.

CDR3 residues: CASGLQPGGGPQYF. The CDR3 nucleotides are TGTGCTAGTGGTTTGCAACCGGGTGGCGGGCCACAGTATTTT. The chain is built from TRBV12-5 and TRBJ2-3; tentatively, D is TRBD2 (5 bases). Trimming removed 2 bases from V and 12 bases from J, with 18 bases in between. CDR1 is LGHNT and CDR2 is FRNRAP in the germline V gene. The CDR3 contains 14 residues.

V is TRBV27 and J is TRBJ2-1, with D possibly TRBD1 on 5 matching bases. The CDR3 sequence is 13 residues long. Per the germline V gene, CDR1 is MNHEY and CDR2 is SMNVEV (reference sequence). V lost 6 bases, J lost 4 bases, and 10 bases lay in between. In DNA form, the CDR3 reads TGTGCCAGCAGCCCCGACAGTTACAATGAGCAGTTCTTC. Its protein product is CASSPDSYNEQFF.

The chain carries TRBV2 and TRBJ2-5; 10 bases match TRBD2. CDR1 and CDR2 (germline): SNHLY, FYNNEI. The ends lost 7 bases at V and 7 bases at J; junction bases unmatched: 12. The CDR3 consists of 15 residues. The CDR3 nucleotides are TGTGCCAGCACCCTAGCGGGAGCTATTTTAGGGACCCAGTACTTC. Encoded protein: CASTLAGAILGTQYF. The variable domain in full, completed from reference TRBV2 and TRBJ2-5, reads EPEVTQTPSHQVTQMGQEVILRCVPISNHLYFYWYRQILGQKVEFLVSFYNNEISEKSEIFDDQFSVERPDGSNFTLKIRSTKLEDSAMYFCASTLAGAILGTQYFGPGTRLLVL.

This clone was observed once. This chain links TRBV21-1 with TRBJ1-6. TRBV21-1 is described as a pseudogene. The CDR3 runs to 15 residues. CDR3: CASSKNNGSDSPLHF. The DNA for the CDR3 is TGTGCCAGCAGCAAAAATAATGGTTCGGATTCACCCCTCCACTTT.

The V gene is TRBV5-1, the J gene TRBJ2-5, with D uncertain. V lost 4 bases to trimming and J lost 5 bases, with 9 bases between them. The germline CDR1 and CDR2 sequences are SGHRS and YFSETQ. The CDR3 covers 12 residues. CDR3 coding DNA: TGCGCCAGCAGCACCACCGTTGAGACCCAGTACTTC. Translating it yields CASSTTVETQYF.

V usage is TRBV11-3 and J usage is TRBJ2-1; 9 nucleotides agree with TRBD1. Germline values: CDR1 SGHNT, CDR2 YENEEA. J gave up 8 bases and V 1 base, and 12 bases lay outside the gene matches. This CDR3 has 17 amino acids. The CDR3 here is CASSLGMGQGNADEQFF. DNA for the CDR3: TGTGCCAGCAGCTTAGGGATGGGACAGGGAAACGCTGATGAGCAGTTCTTC.